The 32 T cell receptor beta chains in this list originate from one sample, sequenced in a study of blood T cells in healthy people across ages. With a J-beta primer mix and a sample-barcoded 5' primer, a second PCR ran about 7 to 12 cycles. TCRdb fed the 5' RACE reads into MiXCR, producing one record per CDR3 protein. The data hold 600,000 to 800,000 distinct CDR3 sequences, with over 40% observed a single time. The material sequenced was blood. All receptors derive from a woman at least 80 years old in good health.

This clonotype showed up many times. The CDR3 bases are TGCAGCGCTGCCCATACAAACACCGGGGAGCTGTTTTTT. This sequence encodes CSAAHTNTGELFF. This rearrangement joins TRBV29-1 to TRBJ2-2, with D unresolved. CDR3 length equals 13 residues. V was clipped by 7 bases and J by 2 bases, with 11 bases between them. Germline V CDR1 and CDR2: SQVTM, ANQGSEA.

This clonotype appeared a few times. This chain uses TRBV11-2 with TRBJ1-5; D is unclear. The germline gives CDR1 SGHAT, CDR2 FQNNGV. This CDR3 contains 14 residues. V shed 4 bases and J shed 2 bases, with 9 bases lying between them. The CDR3 nucleotides read TGTGCCAGCAGCTGGGGAGCGGGCAATCAGCCCCAGCATTTT. It is translated as CASSWGAGNQPQHF.

The chain recombines TRBV7-8 with TRBJ2-3; 7 bases map to TRBD2. V lost 5 bases, J lost 4 bases, and 3 bases stayed unmatched. The CDR3 length is 13 residues. In germline, CDR1 is SGHVS, CDR2 FQNEAQ. The CDR3 nucleotides are TGTGCCAGCAGCAGCGGGACTCCAGATACGCAGTATTTT. It specifies CASSSGTPDTQYF.

The chain uses TRBV12-3 or TRBV12-4 and TRBJ1-2; D possibly corresponds to TRBD1 (5 bases). The ends were cut back, 4 bases at V and 4 bases at J, with 13 bases in the middle. The CDR3 consists of 14 residues. CDR3 residues: CASSSPGLIYGYTF. The CDR3, as DNA: TGTGCCAGCAGTTCCCCAGGGCTTATCTATGGCTACACCTTC.

This clonotype turned up a few times. The rearrangement links TRBV5-1 to TRBJ2-1; 9 bases map to TRBD2. In germline, CDR1 is SGHRS, CDR2 YFSETQ. Trimming took 2 bases from V and 7 from J; bases not matched to a gene: 10. This CDR3 comprises 16 residues. CDR3 loop: CASSLGRLAAENEQFF. The CDR3 coding sequence is TGCGCCAGCAGCTTAGGGAGACTAGCGGCTGAGAATGAGCAGTTCTTC. The whole variable domain, remainder taken from reference TRBV5-1 and TRBJ2-1, is KAGVTQTPRYLIKTRGQQVTLSCSPISGHRSVSWYQQTPGQGLQFLFEYFSETQRNKGNFPGRFSGRQFSNSRSEMNVSTLELGDSALYLCASSLGRLAAENEQFFGPGTRLTVL.

The table lists this clonotype with many counts. This chain joins TRBV7-9 and TRBJ2-3, with 7 bases that match TRBD2. Per germline, CDR1 SEHNR and CDR2 FQNEAQ (reference sequence). Unmatched junction bases numbered 3, after V lost 1 base and J lost 2 bases. The CDR3 spans 15 residues. This chain's CDR3 is CASSLGLADTDTQYF. CDR3 coding DNA: TGTGCCAGCAGCTTAGGTCTAGCGGACACAGATACGCAGTATTTT.

The chain links TRBV11-2 to TRBJ2-6, with unresolved D. This CDR3 region has 19 residues. Germline-derived CDR1 and CDR2 are SGHAT and FQNNGV. With 4 bases removed from V and 0 bases from J, the gap between germline ends came to 19 bases. CDR3 DNA: TGTGCCAGCAGCTCGCGCCGGGTTGTTCCTCTCTCTGGGGCCAACGTCCTGACTTTC. It translates to CASSSRRVVPLSGANVLTF.

On this clonotype: With a much larger clone just one base away, this may be a read error. V is TRBV10-3 and J is TRBJ2-3; D remains unclear. V lost 4 bases and J 1 base, leaving 9 bases between the germline ends. The germline CDR1 and CDR2 sequences are ENHRY and SYGVKD. The CDR3 consists of 14 residues. The DNA for the CDR3 is TGTGCCATCAGTGTGGTCGGCCGCACAGATACGCAGTATTTT. It encodes CAISVVGRTDTQYF.

At least ten counts were recorded for this clonotype. The CDR3 loop reads CASSLVAGGEQFF. The CDR3 region has the DNA TGTGCCAGCAGCTTAGTGGCAGGGGGTGAGCAGTTCTTC. V gene TRBV7-8 combines with J gene TRBJ2-1; 7 bases are a match to TRBD1. Losses at the gene ends were 1 base for V and 9 bases for J; bases not matched to a gene: 3. The CDR3 has 13 residues. In germline, CDR1 is SGHVS, CDR2 FQNEAQ.

The chain employs TRBV6-6 and TRBJ2-7; D is ambiguous. The V end was cut by 8 bases, the J end by 4 bases, with 9 bases between. The CDR3 is 11 amino acids. CDR1 and CDR2 (germline): MNHNY, SVGAGI (reference sequence). CDR3 nucleotides: TGTGCCAGCTGGTTTCCGTACGAGCAGTACTTC. It encodes CASWFPYEQYF.

This clonotype occurred many times. J is TRBJ2-5 and V is TRBV29-1; maybe TRBD1 (5 bases). V was pared by 7 bases and J by 5 bases, with 17 bases between. The CDR3 is 13 amino acids. Germline CDR1 is SQVTM and CDR2 is ANQGSEA. The CDR3 spells CSAPSGSRETQYF. The DNA for the CDR3 is TGCAGCGCCCCCTCAGGGTCTAGGGAGACCCAGTACTTC.

This clonotype was observed once. The V gene is TRBV20-1, the J gene TRBJ2-2, with D maybe TRBD2 (6 bases). The CDR3 loop spans 14 amino acids. V dropped 0 bases and J dropped 6 bases, with 11 bases sitting between them. Per germline, CDR1 DFQATT and CDR2 SNEGSKA (reference sequence). This CDR3 reads CSAREPRGPGELFF. The DNA of the CDR3 is TGCAGTGCTAGAGAGCCGCGGGGCCCCGGGGAGCTGTTTTTT.

The rearrangement links TRBV20-1 to TRBJ2-2; possibly TRBD1 for D (5 bases). Germline V lookup: CDR1 DFQATT, CDR2 SNEGSKA (reference sequence). V lost 2 bases and J 4 bases, leaving 11 bases between the germline ends. There are 14 residues in the CDR3. In DNA form, the CDR3 reads TGCAGTGCTAGACGACAGTTGGGCACCGGGGAGCTGTTTTTT. Translation gives CSARRQLGTGELFF.

As concerns this clonotype: A much bigger clone sits one base away, suggesting this may be a read error. The CDR3 reads CASSQEMDYYEQYF. The CDR3, as DNA: TGTGCCAGCAGCCAAGAGATGGACTACTACGAGCAGTACTTC. This rearrangement joins TRBV3-1 to TRBJ2-7; possibly TRBD2 for D (6 bases). Trimming removed 0 bases at V and 3 bases at J, with 9 bases between. Germline V gene lookup returns CDR1 LGHDT and CDR2 YNNKEL (reference sequence). The CDR3 is made up of 14 amino acids.

The chain is built from TRBV20-1 and TRBJ2-7; D may be TRBD1 (6 bases). Deletions cut 4 bases from V and 2 bases from J, with 12 bases between. Germline CDR1 is DFQATT and CDR2 is SNEGSKA (reference sequence). This CDR3 is 13 amino acids long. CDR3: CSAIDRSPYEQYF. In DNA, the CDR3 is TGCAGTGCTATTGACAGGTCCCCCTACGAGCAGTACTTC.

Regarding this clonotype: One base away lies a much larger clone, so this may be a sequencing read error. This sequence joins TRBV20-1 and TRBJ1-5; D is ambiguous. The CDR3 has 13 amino acids. Germline V gene sequence: CDR1 DFQATT, CDR2 SNEGSKA (reference sequence). CDR3: CSASSRWDQSQHF. For the CDR3, the DNA is TGCAGTGCTAGTTCGAGGTGGGATCAGTCCCAGCATTTT.

V usage is TRBV10-3 and J usage is TRBJ1-4; the D is unclear. There are 14 residues in the CDR3. Trimming left V 3 bases short and J 3 bases short, with 8 bases between. The germline V gene has CDR1 ENHRY and CDR2 SYGVKD. CDR3 loop: CAISDPGSNEKLFF. The CDR3 nucleotides are TGTGCCATCAGTGACCCCGGATCTAATGAAAAACTGTTTTTT.

This clonotype has a count of ten or more. V is TRBV10-2 and J is TRBJ2-4; 9 bases align to TRBD2. The junction had 20 bases not matched to a gene; V was cut back by 8 bases and J by 12 bases. Germline assignment: CDR1 WSHSY and CDR2 SAAADI. The CDR3 consists of 16 residues. CDR3 nucleotide sequence: TGCGCCAGCGTGGGGGGAGTAGCGGGGGAATCTGGCTCTCAGTACTTC. Encoded protein: CASVGGVAGESGSQYF.

The J gene is TRBJ2-5, the V gene TRBV6-1, with D uncertain. The J call may be incorrect, as the DNA end agrees better with TRBJ2-7. This CDR3 spans 13 amino acids. Germline CDR1 is MNHNS and CDR2 is SASEGT. The CDR3 nucleotides read TGTGCCAGCACCCGACCTGGCAGCTACGAGCAGTACTTC. As protein: CASTRPGSYEQYF.

V is TRBV2 and J is TRBJ2-2, with D tentatively TRBD2 (6 bases). Looked up from germline, CDR1 is SNHLY and CDR2 is FYNNEI. The CDR3 extends over 13 amino acids. Trimming left V 11 bases short and J 4 bases short, with 14 bases between. The CDR3 DNA is TGTGCCTGTCGGGAGCTAAGCACCGGGGAGCTGTTTTTT. Its translation is CACRELSTGELFF.

This clonotype was observed a handful of times. The V and J genes are TRBV27 and TRBJ2-3; 11 nucleotides line up with TRBD2. The length of the CDR3 is 14 residues. V lost 8 bases, J lost 13 bases, and 14 bases stayed unmatched. Germline assignment: CDR1 MNHEY and CDR2 SMNVEV (reference sequence). The CDR3 loop is CASSRRSGGAEEYF. Here the CDR3 DNA reads TGTGCCAGCTCCCGACGTAGCGGGGGGGCCGAGGAGTATTTT.

This clonotype has a count of ten or more. This chain connects TRBV12-3 or TRBV12-4 to TRBJ1-1, with D unclear. This CDR3 has 13 residues. Trimming shortened V by 3 bases and J by 8 bases, and 13 bases separated the two germline ends. DNA of the CDR3: TGTGCCAGCAGTTTCGGGTCTTTAGGGGAAGCTTTCTTT. This translates into CASSFGSLGEAFF.

The V and J genes are TRBV3-1 and TRBJ2-1; D might be TRBD1 or TRBD2, each matching 5 bases. CDR1 and CDR2 (germline): LGHDT, YNNKEL (reference sequence). This CDR3 is 17 amino acids long. V was clipped by 1 base and J by 6 bases, with 19 bases between them. This CDR3 is CASSQVSGTIGPNEQFF. The CDR3 bases are TGTGCCAGCAGCCAAGTGTCGGGGACGATCGGGCCCAATGAGCAGTTCTTC.

Many counts were recorded for this clonotype. The genes are TRBV24-1 and TRBJ2-1, with D perhaps TRBD2 (6 bases). CDR1 and CDR2 from the germline V gene are KGHDR and SFDVKD. CDR3 size: 15 residues. Trimming shortened V by 6 bases and J by 0 bases, and 11 bases separated the two germline ends. CDR3 protein: CATSLAGYSYNEQFF. In nucleotides, the CDR3 is TGTGCCACCAGTCTTGCGGGGTACTCCTACAATGAGCAGTTCTTC.

V and J are TRBV6-6 and TRBJ2-5; D is ambiguous. V lost 5 bases, J lost 10 bases, and 11 bases lay in between. Per the germline V gene, CDR1 is MNHNY and CDR2 is SVGAGI (reference sequence). This CDR3 is built from 11 residues. The CDR3 spells CASSGTMGQYF. The CDR3 DNA follows: TGTGCCAGCAGTGGAACGATGGGCCAGTACTTC.

This chain connects TRBV6-1 to TRBJ2-1, with 10 bases aligning to TRBD2. V lost 11 bases, J lost 6 bases, and 7 bases stayed unmatched. The CDR3 loop spans 13 amino acids. The V gene's germline CDR1 is MNHNS and CDR2 SASEGT. The CDR3 spells CAGGLAAPNEQFF. The CDR3 DNA is TGTGCCGGAGGACTAGCGGCCCCCAATGAGCAGTTCTTC.

Turning to this clonotype: The junction and the germline gene differ at one end; a read error may be behind it. The J gene is TRBJ2-3, the V gene TRBV7-2, with D possibly called TRBD1 or TRBD2 (5 bases each). The CDR3 has 15 residues. Germline CDR1 is SGHTA and CDR2 is FQGNSA. CDR3 DNA: TGTGCCAGCAGCTTTGGGGGTTTGGGCACAGCTACGCAGTATTTT. It yields the protein CASSFGGLGTATQYF. The whole variable domain, filled in from reference TRBV7-2 and TRBJ2-3, reads GAGVSQSPSNKVTEKGKDVELRCDPISGHTALYWYRQSLGQGLEFLIYFQGNSAPDKSGLPSDRFSAERTGGSVSTLTIQRTQQEDSAVYLCASSFGGLGTATQYFGPGTRLTVL.

The chain is built from TRBV12-3 or TRBV12-4 and TRBJ2-1; 7 nucleotides line up with TRBD2. This CDR3 is built from 16 residues. J was trimmed by 5 bases and V by 6 bases; bases with no gene match: 13. Here the CDR3 reads CASRPGWRGWDNEQFF. CDR3 in DNA: TGTGCCAGCAGACCAGGGTGGCGGGGGTGGGACAATGAGCAGTTCTTC.

To note about this clonotype: Possible read error: a much larger clone is one base away. This chain uses TRBV20-1 with TRBJ2-1; 9 positions match TRBD2. Trimming took 6 bases from V and 1 from J; bases not matched to a gene: 10. Germline V CDR1 and CDR2: DFQATT, SNEGSKA (reference sequence). The CDR3 has 16 residues. CDR3 bases: TGCAGTGCGAAGAACGGGACTAGCAATTCCTACAATGAGCAGTTCTTC. It translates to CSAKNGTSNSYNEQFF.

This clonotype was observed many times. The chain is built from TRBV28 and TRBJ2-1, with 13 bases that match TRBD2. From germline, CDR1 is MDHEN and CDR2 SYDVKM. The length of the CDR3 is 15 residues. V lost 5 bases, J lost 5 bases, and 3 bases stayed unmatched. CDR3 loop: CASSPGLAGDNEQFF. CDR3 nucleotide sequence: TGTGCCAGCAGTCCTGGACTAGCGGGAGACAATGAGCAGTTCTTC.

This clonotype came up once. The chain links TRBV7-9 to TRBJ1-5; D not resolved. Per the germline V gene, CDR1 is SEHNR and CDR2 is FQNEAQ (reference sequence). Trimming removed 1 base from V and 5 bases from J, with 9 bases in between. This CDR3 region has 14 residues. CDR3 residues: CASSLGVVDQPQHF. In DNA form, the CDR3 reads TGTGCCAGCAGCTTAGGGGTGGTCGATCAGCCCCAGCATTTT.

This clonotype was observed once. A read error may explain this, as a much larger clone is one base away. The chain employs TRBV6-6 and TRBJ2-2; D remains unclear. V lost 7 bases and J lost 0, with 12 bases in between. Germline assignment: CDR1 MNHNY and CDR2 SVGAGI (reference sequence). The CDR3 is made up of 15 amino acids. This CDR3 reads CASNQFPSNTGELFF. The CDR3, as DNA: TGTGCCAGCAATCAATTCCCTTCGAACACCGGGGAGCTGTTTTTT.